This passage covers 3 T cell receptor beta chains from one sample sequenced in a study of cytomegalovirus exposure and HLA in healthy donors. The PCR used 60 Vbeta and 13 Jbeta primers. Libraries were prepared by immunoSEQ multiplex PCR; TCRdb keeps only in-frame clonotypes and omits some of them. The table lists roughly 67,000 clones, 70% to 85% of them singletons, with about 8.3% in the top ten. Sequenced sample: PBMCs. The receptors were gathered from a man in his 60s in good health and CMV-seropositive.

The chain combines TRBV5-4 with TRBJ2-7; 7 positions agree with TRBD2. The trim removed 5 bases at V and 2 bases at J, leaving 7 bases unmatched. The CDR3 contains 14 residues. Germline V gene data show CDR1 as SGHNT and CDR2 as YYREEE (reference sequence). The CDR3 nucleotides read TGTGCCAGCAGTTCTGGGAGGGTCCCCTACGAGCAGTACTTC. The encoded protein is CASSSGRVPYEQYF.

CDR3 nucleotides: TGTGCCAGTACCCTGGGGGACAGGTCTGGAAACACCATATATTTT. Amino acid sequence: CASTLGDRSGNTIYF. The V and J genes are TRBV19 and TRBJ1-3; 8 positions match TRBD1. With V trimmed by 7 bases and J by 1 base, 6 bases remained unmatched. Germline V gene sequence: CDR1 LNHDA, CDR2 SQIVND (reference sequence). This CDR3 spans 15 amino acids.

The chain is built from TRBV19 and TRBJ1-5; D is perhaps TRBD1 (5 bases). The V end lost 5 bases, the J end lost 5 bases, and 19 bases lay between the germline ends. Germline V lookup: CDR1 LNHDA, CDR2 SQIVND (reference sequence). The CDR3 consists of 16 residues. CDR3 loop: CASSLGPGGFHQPQHF. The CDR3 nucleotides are TGTGCCAGTAGTCTTGGTCCGGGGGGTTTTCATCAGCCCCAGCATTTT. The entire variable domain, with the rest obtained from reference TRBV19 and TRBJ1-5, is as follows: DGGITQSPKYLFRKEGQNVTLSCEQNLNHDAMYWYRQDPGQGLRLIYYSQIVNDFQKGDIAEGYSVSREKKESFPLTVTSAQKNPTAFYLCASSLGPGGFHQPQHFGDGTRLSIL.